The T cell receptor (beta chain) under discussion was sequenced for a study of cytomegalovirus exposure and HLA in healthy donors. General study points: CMV serostatus was the sole immune exposure information available. When the data were analyzed later, several of the most significant clusters appeared to be linked to common viral pathogens. Cytomegalovirus association was assigned to approximately 180 TCR beta chains.

Primers for the PCR totalled 60 Vbeta and 13 Jbeta. Repertoires were generated with immunoSEQ multiplex PCR, while TCRdb's copy carries only in-frame clones and drops some. The sample contains roughly 130,000 clones, approximately 88% of which appear only once. Healthy bone marrow donors made up the donor group. As concerns this clone: Its antigen is currently unknown.

The sequenced sample consisted of PBMCs. The TCR sequence derives from a woman in her forties in good health and CMV-seronegative.

The CDR3 DNA reads as TGTGCCAGCAGCTTAAATGCGGCTGGGAACACCGGGGAGCTGTTTTTT. Translated: CASSLNAAGNTGELFF. V gene TRBV7-3 combines with J gene TRBJ2-2; D gene uncertain. This CDR3 is 16 amino acids long. Per the germline V gene, CDR1 is SGHTA and CDR2 is FQGTGA. The V and J ends lost 1 base and 1 base respectively, with 10 bases between them.